These T cell receptor beta chains were read from a single sample in a study of patients and donors after allogeneic stem cell transplantation. TCRdb called the RT-PCR reads again in MiXCR, with one record for every CDR3 protein. Altogether 920,000 or so distinct CDR3 sequences are present, around 17% being singletons, with the ten largest covering 6%. The material sequenced was blood, either unsorted or a sorted T cell fraction (not recorded which). The receptors stem from a human donor who was either an allogeneic HSCT recipient or a stem cell or donor lymphocyte infusion donor (not recorded which). It is not recorded whose cells these are; they may come from a transplant donor. Both conserved end residues are part of each CDR3. Fields, in order: J gene, V gene, D gene, clone size, CDR3 protein, CDR3 DNA. A D gene is named only where the DNA matches it firmly. Clone size, where shown, is once, few, many, or a class for clones that have expanded.

>TRBJ1-1|TRBV6-1|NA|NA
CASSALLGRGTEAFF
TGTGCCAGCAGCGCCCTCTTGGGAAGGGGGACTGAAGCTTTCTTT
>TRBJ2-2|TRBV24-1|NA|few
CATSPTLTGELFF
TGTGCCACCAGTCCGACCCTCACCGGGGAGCTGTTTTTT
>TRBJ2-3|TRBV5-6|NA|NA
CASSASGDTQYF
TGTGCCAGCAGCGCGTCGGGGGATACGCAGTATTTT
>TRBJ2-1|TRBV4-1|NA|NA
CASSQDEGWETQFF
TGCGCCAGCAGCCAAGATGAGGGTTGGGAGACACAGTTCTTC
>TRBJ2-4|TRBV12-3/TRBV12-4|NA|NA
CASSLAVGDIQYF
TGTGCCAGCAGTTTAGCGGTGGGAGACATTCAGTACTTC
>TRBJ2-5|TRBV24-1|TRBD2|NA
CATSDPRLAGVETQYF
TGTGCCACCAGTGATCCCCGACTAGCGGGGGTGGAGACCCAGTACTTC
>TRBJ2-5|TRBV20-1|NA|NA
CSARRDSRQETQYF
TGCAGTGCTCGCCGGGACTCTCGGCAAGAGACCCAGTACTTC
>TRBJ2-7|TRBV9|TRBD1|few
CASSVSDRTYEQYF
TGTGCCAGCAGCGTTTCGGACAGGACCTACGAGCAGTACTTC
>TRBJ1-3|TRBV18|NA|few
CASSPLQDNSGNTIYF
TGTGCCAGCTCACCACTTCAGGACAACTCTGGAAACACCATATATTTT
>TRBJ2-5|TRBV7-9|NA|NA
CASSLGRAVGQETQYF
TGTGCCAGCAGCTTAGGCCGGGCAGTAGGGCAAGAGACCCAGTACTTC
>TRBJ2-6|TRBV5-1|NA|NA
CASSLVSGALSGANVLTF
TGCGCCAGCAGCTTGGTTTCAGGGGCCCTCTCTGGGGCCAACGTCCTGACTTTC
>TRBJ1-1|TRBV12-5|NA|NA
CASGLVLGAAMNTEAFF
TGTGCTAGTGGTTTGGTACTAGGGGCTGCCATGAACACTGAAGCTTTCTTT
>TRBJ2-1|TRBV5-1|TRBD2|NA
CASSIAGESYNEQFF
TGCGCCAGCAGTATAGCGGGGGAGTCTTACAATGAGCAGTTCTTC
>TRBJ1-6|TRBV12-3/TRBV12-4|NA|few
CASTGNNSPLHF
TGTGCCAGCACGGGGAATAATTCACCCCTCCACTTT
>TRBJ2-3|TRBV7-2|NA|few
CASSFKDKRTDTQYF
TGTGCCAGCAGCTTCAAGGACAAACGCACAGATACGCAGTATTTT
>TRBJ2-5|TRBV9|NA|few
CASSSTETQYF
TGTGCCAGCAGCTCCACCGAGACCCAGTACTTC
>TRBJ2-7|TRBV6-1|NA|few
CASNAYEQYF
TGTGCCAGCAACGCCTACGAGCAGTACTTC
>TRBJ2-3|TRBV11-2|TRBD2|few
CASSLDAAGAPSTDTQYF
TGTGCCAGCAGCTTAGATGCAGCGGGGGCCCCTAGCACAGATACGCAGTATTTT
>TRBJ1-1|TRBV12-3/TRBV12-4|TRBD1|few
CASSATGRAFF
TGTGCCAGCAGCGCGACAGGGAGGGCTTTCTTT
>TRBJ2-1|TRBV12-3/TRBV12-4|TRBD1|NA
CASSPWTGGSHNEQFF
TGTGCCAGCAGTCCGTGGACAGGGGGCTCTCACAATGAGCAGTTCTTC
>TRBJ2-1|TRBV5-1|TRBD2|NA
CASSRMMTSGYGDEQFF
TGCGCCAGCAGCCGAATGATGACTAGCGGCTACGGGGATGAGCAGTTCTTC
>TRBJ2-5|TRBV5-1|TRBD2|NA
CASSSFGSSGESQETQYF
TGCGCCAGCAGCTCGTTCGGGTCTAGCGGTGAAAGCCAAGAGACCCAGTACTTC
>TRBJ2-5|TRBV7-3|NA|NA
CASSSSWSAETQYF
TGTGCCAGCAGCTCCTCCTGGTCCGCAGAGACCCAGTACTTC
>TRBJ1-4|TRBV12-3/TRBV12-4|NA|NA
CASGGEEKLFF
TGTGCCAGCGGCGGGGAAGAAAAACTGTTTTTT
>TRBJ1-1|TRBV6-2/TRBV6-3|TRBD1|NA
CASSAGTGGYLEAFF
TGTGCCAGCAGTGCGGGGACAGGGGGCTATCTAGAAGCTTTCTTT
>TRBJ1-5|TRBV29-1|TRBD1|many
CSAGQGNQPQHF
TGCAGCGCTGGACAGGGGAATCAGCCCCAGCATTTT
>TRBJ1-5|TRBV5-1|NA|many
CASSLGRDNQPQHF
TGCGCCAGCAGCCTCGGACGGGACAATCAGCCCCAGCATTTT
>TRBJ1-1|TRBV12-3/TRBV12-4|TRBD1|many
CASSHSLGQGGAFF
TGTGCCAGCAGCCACTCCTTGGGACAGGGGGGGGCTTTCTTT
>TRBJ1-1|TRBV19|TRBD1|few
CASMGTGGAGTEAFF
TGTGCCAGTATGGGCACAGGGGGCGCGGGAACTGAAGCTTTCTTT
>TRBJ1-1|TRBV20-1|TRBD1|NA
CSAADRGRMNTEAFF
TGCAGTGCAGCTGACAGGGGCAGAATGAACACTGAAGCTTTCTTT